Listed here is a single TCR beta chain. What it recognizes is unknown. Sequenced by immunoSEQ multiplex PCR; TCRdb stores in-frame clones only, minus some. The data contain over 15,000 clones, over 90% of them seen just once; the ten biggest clones take up approximately 5.3%. The data derive from a study of T cell clonotyping in hematopoietic cell transplantation. Germline V gives CDR1 GTSNPN, CDR2 SVGIG (reference sequence). The CDR3 extends over 14 amino acids. Trimming cost V 0 bases and J 6 bases, with 13 bases left between them. Study-level findings and limits: Recipient TCR diversity dropped after transplant; expanded clonotypes rose from day 30 to 180. Cells were unsorted, so CD4 and CD8 contributions were not separated. Higher Inverse Simpson Index values in graft donor and pretransplant recipient predicted broader posttransplant TCR diversity. Few recipient clonotypes overlapped donors; over 95% were de novo at given depth.

Input material: peripheral blood mononuclear cells. The rearrangement links TRBV30 to TRBJ2-3, with a tentative D call TRBD1 (7 bases). The clonotype comes from a man in his forties in good health. Some clones in this sample may be carry-over from other donors' samples. The CDR3 spells CAWSVLEGADTQYF. CDR3 nucleotide sequence: TGTGCCTGGAGTGTACTGGAGGGGGCGGATACGCAGTATTTT.